Included here is one T cell receptor (beta chain) sequence, with context. CDR3 size: 13 residues. Between the trimmed V and J ends, which lost 4 bases and 7 bases, there was a span of 14 bases. CDR1 and CDR2 from the germline V gene are SGHRS and YFSETQ. Method: immunoSEQ multiplex PCR; TCRdb's copy keeps in-frame clones and lacks some. This sample has tens of thousands of clones; about 88% occur once, and the top ten carry roughly 1.4%. This sample stems from a study of T cells in localized non-small cell lung cancer. The chain joins TRBV5-1 to TRBJ1-1; maybe TRBD1 (6 bases). This sample comprised peripheral blood, obtained before any cancer treatment. This TCR was recovered from a female donor of 60 years or more with stage I lung adenocarcinoma. CDR3 residues: CASSPLTGNEAFF. Here the CDR3 DNA reads TGCGCCAGCAGCCCGCTAACAGGGAATGAAGCTTTCTTT.